This T cell receptor beta chain was identified in a study of shared clonotypes between healthy human individuals. For the study at large: Plates per donor: three CD4 naive, three CD4 memory, two CD8 naive, one CD8 memory. Overall study results and limits: Between a handful of donors, naive CD4 clonotypes were shared at a level of about 5.3%.

The CDR3 covers 15 residues. CDR1 and CDR2 (germline): SEHNR, FQNEAQ (reference sequence). The V gene lost 1 base and the J gene lost 3 bases, with 13 bases spanning the gap. Naive CD8 cells, CD45RO-negative and positively selected for CCR7, excluded terminally differentiated effector memory CD45RA+ cells. Notes on this clone: Its matching antigen is unknown.

It was at deep level that the assay was run. The method was immunoSEQ multiplex PCR; TCRdb's version includes in-frame clones alone and lacks a portion of them. The sample holds about 2.1 million clones, 80% to 95% seen once. Input material: naive CD8+ T cells from PBMCs. V gene TRBV7-9 combines with J gene TRBJ2-7; perhaps TRBD2 as D (7 bases). This receptor was obtained from a man aged 18 to 30 in good health. Some clones in this sample may be carry-over from other donors' samples. The CDR3 DNA is TGTGCCAGCAGCTTAGGGGCAGGGGAGGGCTACGAGCAGTACTTC. As protein: CASSLGAGEGYEQYF. The whole variable domain, remainder taken from reference TRBV7-9 and TRBJ2-7, is DTGVSQNPRHKITKRGQNVTFRCDPISEHNRLYWYRQTLGQGPEFLTYFQNEAQLEKSRLLSDRFSAERPKGSFSTLEIQRTEQGDSAMYLCASSLGAGEGYEQYFGPGTRLTVT.